This TCR beta chain was profiled in a study of Graves' ophthalmopathy and Graves' hyperthyroidism. CDR3 length: 13 amino acids. Germline CDR1 DFQATT, CDR2 SNEGSKA (reference sequence). With 1 base removed from V and 2 bases from J, the gap between germline ends came to 9 bases. RNA transcripts were the source from which TCR beta CDR3 regions were amplified. The workflow started with a first-round RT-PCR run with HTBI primers and then moved on to a second-round multiplex PCR. One entry per CDR3 protein, called by TCRdb with MiXCR from the multiplex PCR reads. Of some 1.1 million distinct CDR3 sequences in the sample, 35% to 40% were seen once. For this clonotype: A much larger clone differs by one base, so this may be a read error.

The study excluded patients with other autoimmune diseases, uncontrolled infections, pregnancy or lactation. The clonotype comes from an adult man with Graves' hyperthyroidism. The chain links TRBV20-1 to TRBJ2-7; unclear D gene. Sequencing input: peripheral blood or thyroid tissue (not recorded which). The CDR3 DNA follows: TGCAGTGCTAGAGTTAGCTCCCCCTACGAGCAGTACTTC. Its translation: CSARVSSPYEQYF.